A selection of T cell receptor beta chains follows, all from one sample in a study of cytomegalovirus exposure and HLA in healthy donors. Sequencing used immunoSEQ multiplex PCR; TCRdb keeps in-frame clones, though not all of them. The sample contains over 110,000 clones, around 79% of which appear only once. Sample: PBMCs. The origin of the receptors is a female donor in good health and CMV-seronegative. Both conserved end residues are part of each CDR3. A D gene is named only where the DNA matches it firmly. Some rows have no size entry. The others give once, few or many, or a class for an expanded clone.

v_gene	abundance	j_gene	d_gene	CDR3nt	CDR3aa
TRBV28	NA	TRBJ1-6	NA	TGTGCCAGCATGGAGAGCTCCTATAATTCACCCCTCCACTTT	CASMESSYNSPLHF
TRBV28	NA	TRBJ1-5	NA	TGTGCCAGCAGTCTCGGGGGGGCTCGACAGCCCCAGCATTTT	CASSLGGARQPQHF
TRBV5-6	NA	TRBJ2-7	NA	TGTGCCAGCAGCACCGGGACACTCTACGAGCAGTACTTC	CASSTGTLYEQYF
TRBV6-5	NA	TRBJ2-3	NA	TGTGCCAGCAGTTCTAGGGACTCGGATACGCAGTATTTT	CASSSRDSDTQYF
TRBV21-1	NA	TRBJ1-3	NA	TGTGCCAGCAGCAACCCGTCTAGTCGAAACACCATATATTTT	CASSNPSSRNTIYF
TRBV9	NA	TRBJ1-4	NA	TGTGCCAGCAGCGCCTCGGAGAGCGGCGAAAAACTGTTTTTT	CASSASESGEKLFF
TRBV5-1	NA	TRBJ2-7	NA	TGCGCCAGCAGCTTCCGAGCCTGGAGGATCGGGGACGAGCAGTACTTC	CASSFRAWRIGDEQYF
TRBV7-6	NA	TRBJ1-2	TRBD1	TGTGCCAGCAGCTTCGGGGACAGCGGCAGCTATGGCTACACCTTC	CASSFGDSGSYGYTF
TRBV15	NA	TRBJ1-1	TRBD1	TGTGCCACCAGCAAAGCCCTACAGGGGGGATCGAAAGAAGCTTTCTTT	CATSKALQGGSKEAFF
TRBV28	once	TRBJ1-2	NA	TGTGCCAGCCGGCTCGGGGGTTATGGCTACACCTTC	CASRLGGYGYTF
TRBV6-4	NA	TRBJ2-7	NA	TGTGCCAGCAGTGACCTTAGCAGGGCCCCCTACGAGCAGTACTTC	CASSDLSRAPYEQYF
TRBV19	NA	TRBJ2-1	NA	TGTGCCAGTAACGGGGGCTACAATGAGCAGTTCTTC	CASNGGYNEQFF
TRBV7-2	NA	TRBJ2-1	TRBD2	TGTGCCAGCAGCTTGACCGGGACTAGCGGTAAAATTGAGCAGTTCTTC	CASSLTGTSGKIEQFF
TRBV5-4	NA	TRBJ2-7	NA	TGTGCCAGCAGCCGGAGCAGGGTGGAGTACGAGCAGTACTTC	CASSRSRVEYEQYF
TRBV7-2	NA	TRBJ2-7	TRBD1	TGTGCCAGCAGCTCCTCCGGGACAGCCTCCTACGAGCAGTACTTC	CASSSSGTASYEQYF
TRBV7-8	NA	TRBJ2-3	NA	TGTGCCAGCAGCAGGGGTAGGGTCCGAAGCGATACGCAGTATTTT	CASSRGRVRSDTQYF
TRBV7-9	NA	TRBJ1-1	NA	TGTGCCAGCAGAACCGAGGGCCCTGAAGCTTTCTTT	CASRTEGPEAFF
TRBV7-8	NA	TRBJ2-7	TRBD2	TGTGCCAGCACCCCAAGACTAGCCATGTCCTACGAGCAGTACTTC	CASTPRLAMSYEQYF
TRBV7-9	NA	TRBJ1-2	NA	TGTGCCAGCAGCTTAGTCAGGGTGGAGGGCTACACCTTC	CASSLVRVEGYTF
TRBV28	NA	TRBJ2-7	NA	TGTGCCAGCAGTCTGGCAGAGGAGATACTAGACGAGCAGTACTTC	CASSLAEEILDEQYF
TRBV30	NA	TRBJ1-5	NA	TGTGCCTGGAGTGTCCAGGGGACTCAGCCCCAGCATTTT	CAWSVQGTQPQHF
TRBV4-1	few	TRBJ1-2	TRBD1	TGCGCCAGCAGCCAAGATTCGACAGGGGCGAACTATGGCTACACCTTC	CASSQDSTGANYGYTF
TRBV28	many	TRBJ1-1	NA	TGTGCCAGCAAATTTTACCTCGGGGGGCAGAACACTGAAGCTTTCTTT	CASKFYLGGQNTEAFF
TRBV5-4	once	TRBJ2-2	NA	TGTGCCAGCAGCTTGGGAGGCGGGACCGGGGAGCTGTTTTTT	CASSLGGGTGELFF
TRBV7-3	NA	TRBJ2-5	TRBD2	TGTGCCAGCAGCTTAGAGCGGGGGCCCCAAGAGACCCAGTACTTC	CASSLERGPQETQYF
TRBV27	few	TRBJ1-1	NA	TGTGCCAGCAGTTTCCAAGGGAGGACTGAAGCTTTCTTT	CASSFQGRTEAFF
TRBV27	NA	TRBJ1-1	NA	TGTGCCAGCAGTTCCCAGGGGTTCGGGCTCCTTCGGGAAGCTTTCTTT	CASSSQGFGLLREAFF
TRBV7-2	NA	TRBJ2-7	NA	TGTGCCAGCAGCGTGAACCCCACCTCTAGCGCCAGCTCCTACGAGCAGTACTTC	CASSVNPTSSASSYEQYF
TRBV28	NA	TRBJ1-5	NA	TGTGCCAGCATTTCTATGACAGACGTTAGCAATCAGCCCCAGCATTTT	CASISMTDVSNQPQHF
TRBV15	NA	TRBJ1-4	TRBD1	TGTGCCACCTCGGACAGGGCTAATGAAAAACTGTTTTTT	CATSDRANEKLFF
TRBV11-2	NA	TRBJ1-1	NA	TGTGCCAGCGGCCACACTGAAGCTTTCTTT	CASGHTEAFF
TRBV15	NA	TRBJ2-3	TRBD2	TGTGCCACCAGCGGTCTAGCGGGAGGGCCTTTACGCACAGATACGCAGTATTTT	CATSGLAGGPLRTDTQYF
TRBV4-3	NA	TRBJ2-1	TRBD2	TGCGCCAGCAGCCAAGAGGGTCTGAGACTAGCGGGAGGGGGCGTGTTTGGCAATGAGCAGTTCTTC	CASSQEGLRLAGGGVFGNEQFF
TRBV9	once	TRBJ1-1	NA	TGTGCCAGCAGTCCAGGGGCCATGAACACTGAAGCTTTCTTT	CASSPGAMNTEAFF
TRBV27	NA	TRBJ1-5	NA	TGTGCCAGCCGGTTGGGGGGTAGCAATCAGCCCCAGCATTTT	CASRLGGSNQPQHF
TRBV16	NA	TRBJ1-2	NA	TGTGCCAGCAGCCAAGGAGGGGACGCGATCTTC	CASSQGGDAIF
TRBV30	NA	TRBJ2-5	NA	TGTGCCCAGGGGGGCGGAGGATTCGGGGAGACCCAGTACTTC	CAQGGGGFGETQYF
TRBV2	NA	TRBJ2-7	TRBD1	TGTGCCAGCAGGGGGGGGACAGGGAACAACGAGCAGTACTTC	CASRGGTGNNEQYF
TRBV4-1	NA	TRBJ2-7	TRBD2	TGCGCCAGCAGCCAAGAGGAGCGGGGGGCCTACGAGCAGTACTTC	CASSQEERGAYEQYF
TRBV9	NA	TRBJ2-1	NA	TGTGCCAGCAGCGTAGGGGACACCAGCTCCTACAATGAGCAGTTCTTC	CASSVGDTSSYNEQFF
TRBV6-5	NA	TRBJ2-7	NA	TGTGCCAGCAGTTACGTTCCCGTGGGGCCGGTCTACGAGCAGTACTTC	CASSYVPVGPVYEQYF
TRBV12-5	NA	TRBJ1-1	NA	TGTGCTAGCGGACGGGGGAGGACTGAAGCTTTCTTT	CASGRGRTEAFF
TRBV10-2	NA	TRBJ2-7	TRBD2	TGCGCCACCTTAGCGGGATTAAGTTCCTACGAGCAGTACTTC	CATLAGLSSYEQYF
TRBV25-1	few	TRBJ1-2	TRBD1	TGTGCCAGCGCACCCTCGAGGACAGGGGATGGCTACACCTTC	CASAPSRTGDGYTF
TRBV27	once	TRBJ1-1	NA	TGTGCCAGCAAGATAGACAGGATGTCGAACACTGAAGCTTTCTTT	CASKIDRMSNTEAFF
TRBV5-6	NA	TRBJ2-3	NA	TGTGCCAGCAGCGGCCTCTATCGGGGCACAGATACGCAGTATTTT	CASSGLYRGTDTQYF
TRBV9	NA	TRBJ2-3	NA	TGTGCCAGCAGCGTTACCGGGGTTGGAGATACGCAGTATTTT	CASSVTGVGDTQYF
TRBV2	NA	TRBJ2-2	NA	TGTGCCAGCAGTGAATACGAGTTGGTTAGCGGCGGGGAGCTGTTTTTT	CASSEYELVSGGELFF
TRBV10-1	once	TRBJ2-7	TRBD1	TGCGCCGCTCCGCCGGGACAGGCAGAAGAGCAGTACTTC	CAAPPGQAEEQYF
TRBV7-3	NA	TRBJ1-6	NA	TGTGCCAGCAGCTTGACATATAATTCACCCCTCCACTTT	CASSLTYNSPLHF
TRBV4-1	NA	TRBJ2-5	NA	TGCGCCAGCAGCCAAGCGGCGGGCGGAGAGACCCAGTACTTC	CASSQAAGGETQYF